These T cell receptor beta chains were read from a single sample in a study of human T cells and chemical hapten exposure. TCRdb reprocessed the RACE reads via MiXCR and lists one record per CDR3 protein. This sample has over 65,000 distinct CDR3 sequences, with approximately 10% found just once. Sequencing was performed on whole blood, taken in connection with sensitization to the hapten diphenylcyclopropenone (DPC). The receptor source for this set is a woman between 45 and 65 years old with alopecia areata. Some clones in this sample may be carry-over from other donors' samples. The CDR3 runs from the conserved cysteine through the conserved F or W. D genes are given only for firm matches. The size of a clone is reported for some rows only, either as once, few or many, or as a class for expanded clones.

v_call	clone_size	d_call	j_call	cdr3_aa	cdr3_nt
TRBV29-1	.	.	TRBJ2-6	CSVDRVTGANVLTF	TGCAGCGTTGATCGGGTGACTGGGGCCAACGTCCTGACTTTC
TRBV7-9	many	.	TRBJ2-7	CASSLGFRHEQYF	TGTGCCAGCAGCTTAGGGTTCCGGCACGAGCAGTACTTC
TRBV29-1	.	.	TRBJ1-1	CSVSLGAEAFF	TGCAGCGTTTCGCTGGGGGCTGAAGCTTTCTTT
TRBV28	.	TRBD2	TRBJ2-1	CASSSILAGGLQFF	TGTGCCAGCAGTTCAATACTAGCGGGGGGCCTCCAGTTCTTC
TRBV5-1	few	TRBD1	TRBJ1-1	CASSDRGNTEAFF	TGCGCCAGTTCCGACAGGGGGAACACTGAAGCTTTCTTT
TRBV20-1	many	TRBD1	TRBJ1-1	CSARGGQQNTEAFF	TGCAGTGCTAGAGGGGGACAGCAGAACACTGAAGCTTTCTTT
TRBV28	.	.	TRBJ2-5	CASNGETQYF	TGTGCCAGCAACGGGGAGACCCAGTACTTC
TRBV28	many	.	TRBJ1-2	CASSSDSYGYTF	TGTGCCAGCAGCTCGGACAGCTATGGCTACACCTTC
TRBV12-3/TRBV12-4	many	.	TRBJ1-2	CASTTDLDYGYTF	TGTGCCAGCACTACGGACCTAGACTATGGCTACACCTTC
TRBV5-1	many	.	TRBJ1-6	CASSLSPGYNSPLHF	TGCGCCAGCAGTCTCTCCCCCGGGTATAATTCACCCCTCCACTTT
TRBV11-2	many	TRBD2	TRBJ2-1	CASSFRASGGVYNEQFF	TGTGCCAGCAGCTTCCGAGCCAGCGGGGGTGTCTACAATGAGCAGTTCTTC
TRBV6-4	many	TRBD1	TRBJ2-2	CASSQQGENTGELFF	TGTGCCAGCAGCCAACAGGGGGAGAACACCGGGGAGCTGTTTTTT
TRBV27	many	TRBD2	TRBJ2-2	CASSPLAPVTGELFF	TGTGCCAGCAGTCCACTAGCGCCAGTCACCGGGGAGCTGTTTTTT
TRBV6-1	.	.	TRBJ1-1	CASTSYRDVGSMNTEAFF	TGTGCCAGCACCTCATACCGGGACGTAGGCTCCATGAACACTGAAGCTTTCTTT
TRBV12-3/TRBV12-4	.	TRBD1	TRBJ1-3	CASSLRTGGFPGNTIYF	TGTGCCAGCAGTTTACGTACAGGGGGCTTTCCGGGAAACACCATATATTTT
TRBV28	.	.	TRBJ2-7	CASKGKRTSTYEQYF	TGTGCCAGCAAGGGGAAAAGGACATCGACCTACGAGCAGTACTTC
TRBV12-3/TRBV12-4	many	.	TRBJ1-3	CASSARRGGNTIYF	TGTGCCAGCAGTGCCAGACGGGGCGGAAACACCATATATTTT
TRBV10-3	many	.	TRBJ1-1	CAISEVVTGMNTEAFF	TGTGCCATCAGTGAGGTGGTGACAGGCATGAACACTGAAGCTTTCTTT
TRBV6-5	.	TRBD1	TRBJ2-5	CASSYGRDRGQETQYF	TGTGCCAGCAGTTACGGTCGGGACAGGGGTCAAGAGACCCAGTACTTC
TRBV7-9	many	.	TRBJ1-1	CASSSDLRTEAFF	TGTGCCAGCAGCTCGGACCTGCGCACTGAAGCTTTCTTT
TRBV3-1	.	.	TRBJ2-7	CASSQGVYEQYF	TGTGCCAGCAGCCAAGGGGTTTACGAGCAGTACTTC
TRBV7-9	few	.	TRBJ1-2	CASSLSARRYTF	TGTGCCAGCAGTCTCTCTGCCAGACGCTACACCTTC
TRBV7-9	many	.	TRBJ1-1	CASSEQGVIAEAFF	TGTGCCAGCAGCGAACAGGGAGTTATCGCTGAAGCTTTCTTT
TRBV19	.	.	TRBJ2-1	CASRRTTTNEQFF	TGTGCCAGTAGGAGAACGACAACTAATGAGCAGTTCTTC
TRBV28	.	TRBD2	TRBJ2-4	CASTTREGKNIQYF	TGTGCCAGCACTACCAGGGAGGGCAAAAACATTCAGTACTTC
TRBV18	few	.	TRBJ1-4	CASQQARGNEKLFF	TGTGCCAGCCAACAGGCGCGGGGGAATGAAAAACTGTTTTTT
TRBV12-3/TRBV12-4	.	.	TRBJ2-2	CASSFIIGTGELFF	TGTGCCAGCAGTTTCATCATAGGGACCGGGGAGCTGTTTTTT
TRBV28	few	.	TRBJ1-3	CASSAPTEGGNTIYF	TGTGCCAGCAGTGCCCCCACAGAGGGTGGAAACACCATATATTTT
TRBV28	many	TRBD1	TRBJ2-3	CASSFNRGGTDTQYF	TGTGCCAGCAGTTTCAACAGGGGGGGCACAGATACGCAGTATTTT
TRBV28	many	TRBD1	TRBJ1-5	CASRKTGGGQPQHF	TGTGCCAGCAGAAAGACAGGGGGTGGTCAGCCCCAGCATTTT
TRBV10-3	.	TRBD2	TRBJ2-1	CAISELAGGHEQFF	TGTGCCATCAGTGAACTAGCGGGAGGTCATGAGCAGTTCTTC
TRBV10-3	many	TRBD2	TRBJ2-7	CAISELAGAEQYF	TGTGCCATCAGTGAGTTAGCGGGGGCCGAGCAGTACTTC
TRBV29-1	.	.	TRBJ1-1	CSVVGFSTEAFF	TGCAGCGTTGTCGGGTTCAGCACTGAAGCTTTCTTT
TRBV7-2	.	.	TRBJ2-3	CASSLGGGITVTDTQYF	TGTGCCAGCAGCTTAGGAGGGGGAATCACAGTCACAGATACGCAGTATTTT
TRBV28	many	.	TRBJ2-5	CASSLSPTPSGYF	TGTGCCAGCAGTTTATCCCCGACCCCTTCGGGGTACTTC
TRBV7-2	once	.	TRBJ2-3	CASSFQSSTDTQYF	TGTGCCAGCAGTTTCCAGTCCAGCACAGATACGCAGTATTTT
TRBV7-7	.	.	TRBJ2-5	CASSLGEGVSQETQYF	TGTGCCAGCAGCTTAGGAGAGGGGGTGAGCCAAGAGACCCAGTACTTC
TRBV4-3	many	.	TRBJ2-2	CASSQEVYTGELFF	TGCGCCAGCAGCCAAGAGGTTTACACCGGGGAGCTGTTTTTT
TRBV3-1	many	.	TRBJ1-1	CASSQDPAGSTEAFF	TGTGCCAGCAGCCAAGATCCCGCCGGGTCGACTGAAGCTTTCTTT
TRBV11-3	many	.	TRBJ2-2	CASSLRDGELFF	TGTGCCAGCAGCTTAAGGGACGGGGAGCTGTTTTTT
TRBV12-3/TRBV12-4	few	TRBD2	TRBJ2-1	CASSSMVAGYNEQFF	TGTGCCAGCAGCTCCATGGTAGCGGGGTACAATGAGCAGTTCTTC
TRBV28	.	.	TRBJ1-6	CASSQIVGSPLHF	TGTGCCAGCAGTCAAATTGTGGGTTCACCCCTCCACTTT
TRBV2	many	TRBD1	TRBJ1-5	CASRERTGTPNQPQHF	TGTGCCAGCAGAGAAAGGACAGGGACACCTAATCAGCCCCAGCATTTT
TRBV6-5	few	.	TRBJ2-2	CASSYVRNTGELFF	TGTGCCAGCAGTTACGTGAGGAACACCGGGGAGCTGTTTTTT
TRBV18	many	.	TRBJ1-1	CASSPRHSGDTEAFF	TGTGCCAGCTCACCACGGCACAGCGGGGACACTGAAGCTTTCTTT
TRBV12-3/TRBV12-4	many	TRBD1	TRBJ1-2	CASSPTGVVYGYTF	TGTGCCAGCAGCCCGACAGGGGTAGTCTATGGCTACACCTTC
TRBV11-2	many	.	TRBJ2-7	CASNDLGMGYEQYF	TGTGCCAGCAACGACTTGGGGATGGGCTACGAGCAGTACTTC
TRBV6-5	.	TRBD1	TRBJ2-3	CASTPQGAGADTQYF	TGTGCCAGCACCCCCCAGGGGGCGGGTGCCGATACGCAGTATTTT
TRBV3-1	many	TRBD2	TRBJ2-7	CASSSLAGEQYF	TGTGCCAGCAGCTCACTAGCGGGCGAGCAGTACTTC
TRBV12-3/TRBV12-4	many	TRBD2	TRBJ2-3	CASDGGRAPTDTQYF	TGTGCCAGCGATGGCGGGAGGGCCCCTACAGATACGCAGTATTTT